The 29 T cell receptor beta chains in this list originate from one sample, sequenced in a study of blood T cell repertoires in COVID-19. The method was immunoSEQ multiplex PCR; TCRdb's version includes in-frame clones alone and lacks a portion of them. The sample has some 250,000 clones, around 93% seen once. Input material: PBMCs or T cells enriched from blood (not recorded which). Every receptor here comes from a human donor in a cohort exposed to, infected with or recovered from COVID-19 (not recorded which). The donor label of this sample is uncertain.

The genes are TRBV11-2 and TRBJ1-1, with a possible D match to TRBD1 (5 bases). V shed 5 bases and J shed 4 bases, with 14 bases lying between them. This CDR3 has 14 amino acids. The germline V gene has CDR1 SGHAT and CDR2 FQNNGV. The CDR3 reads CASSATGSTTEAFF. CDR3 bases: TGTGCCAGCAGCGCAACAGGTTCCACCACTGAAGCTTTCTTT.

V is TRBV5-1 and J is TRBJ2-1; TRBD2 matches 12 bases. J gave up 8 bases and V 4 bases, and 10 bases lay outside the gene matches. The CDR3 contains 16 residues. Germline values: CDR1 SGHRS, CDR2 YFSETQ. CDR3 DNA sequence: TGCGCCAGCAGCCCGGGACTAGCGGGTGGGGGGGATGAGCAGTTCTTC. This encodes CASSPGLAGGGDEQFF.

This rearrangement joins TRBV5-4 to TRBJ2-1; perhaps TRBD2 as D (6 bases). The CDR3 spans 15 residues. V lost 1 base and J lost 6, with 14 bases in between. In germline, CDR1 is SGHNT, CDR2 YYREEE (reference sequence). The DNA for the CDR3 is TGTGCCAGCAGCTTGTGGCCCGCGCGGGGCAATGAGCAGTTCTTC. Translation gives CASSLWPARGNEQFF. Combining the CDR3 with reference TRBV5-4 and TRBJ2-1 gives the whole variable domain ETGVTQSPTHLIKTRGQQVTLRCSSQSGHNTVSWYQQALGQGPQFIFQYYREEENGRGNFPPRFSGLQFPNYSSELNVNALELDDSALYLCASSLWPARGNEQFFGPGTRLTVL.

V usage is TRBV13 and J usage is TRBJ1-2; 8 bases match TRBD1. The V segment lost 0 bases and the J segment 1 base; nucleotides outside the gene matches: 7. The CDR3 has 17 residues. CDR1 and CDR2 (germline): PRHDT, FYEKMQ (reference sequence). CDR3 DNA sequence: TGTGCCAGCAGCTTAGGCATAGGGACAGGTCTTAACTATGGCTACACCTTC. Protein sequence: CASSLGIGTGLNYGYTF.

The chain combines TRBV25-1 with TRBJ2-2; 9 bases align to TRBD2. V trimming: 8 bases; J trimming: 0 bases; junction bases outside the gene matches: 10. Germline CDR1 MGHDK, CDR2 SYGVNS. The CDR3 totals 17 residues. CDR3 protein: CASQGWRGGSNTGELFF. As DNA, the CDR3 is TGTGCCAGCCAAGGCTGGCGGGGGGGTTCGAACACCGGGGAGCTGTTTTTT.

The V call is TRBV5-8, the J call TRBJ1-5, with 8 bases matching TRBD1. The CDR3 runs 15 residues. Germline values: CDR1 SGHTS, CDR2 YDEGEE. V was pared by 1 base and J by 6 bases, with 6 bases of the junction left unmatched. The CDR3 DNA reads as TGTGCCAGCAGCTTGAGGACAGGGACGGTTCAGCCCCAGCATTTT. Its protein product is CASSLRTGTVQPQHF.

The chain couples TRBV18 to TRBJ2-5; the match to TRBD2 covers 7 bases. Germline assignment: CDR1 KGHSH and CDR2 LQKENI. V lost 3 bases and J lost 3; bases outside the gene matches: 13. CDR3 length equals 17 residues. CDR3 residues: CASSPLPSGGIKETQYF. CDR3 bases: TGTGCCAGCTCACCTCTTCCTTCCGGGGGGATTAAAGAGACCCAGTACTTC.

The chain is built from TRBV30 and TRBJ2-7; a possible D gene is TRBD2 (5 bases). The V and J ends lost 4 bases and 3 bases respectively, with 25 bases between them. The germline V gene has CDR1 GTSNPN and CDR2 SVGIG (reference sequence). The CDR3 contains 17 residues. The CDR3 region is CAWMDLPGTTPNYEQYF. The CDR3, as DNA: TGTGCCTGGATGGACCTACCGGGAACGACCCCCAACTACGAGCAGTACTTC.

The V call is TRBV19, the J call TRBJ2-3; 9 positions agree with TRBD1. The CDR3 totals 17 residues. V dropped 9 bases and J dropped 6; count of bases not matched to a gene: 19. Per germline, CDR1 LNHDA and CDR2 SQIVND (reference sequence). The CDR3 bases are TGTGCCAGCGGTCGGGGGAGGTCCGGGACAGGGACGGATACGCAGTATTTT. Translated: CASGRGRSGTGTDTQYF.

The J gene is TRBJ1-3, the V gene TRBV6-1, with a possible D match to TRBD1 (5 bases). Deletions cut 1 base from V and 0 bases from J, with 7 bases between. CDR1 MNHNS and CDR2 SASEGT come from the germline V gene. The CDR3 is made up of 15 amino acids. CDR3 DNA sequence: TGTGCCAGCAGTGAAGGGGGCACCTCTGGAAACACCATATATTTT. Residues: CASSEGGTSGNTIYF.

Of note for this clone: Other DNA sequences in the same sample also yield this CDR3. The J gene is TRBJ2-3, the V gene TRBV9; possible D gene TRBD2, 6 bases. Trimming took off 2 bases at V and 0 bases at J, with 10 bases between the two ends. In germline, CDR1 is SGDLS, CDR2 YYNGEE. The CDR3 length is 15 residues. CDR3 sequence reads: CASSVGLISTDTQYF. The CDR3 coding sequence is TGTGCCAGCAGCGTGGGACTCATCAGCACAGATACGCAGTATTTT.

The chain has TRBV18 and TRBJ2-6, with a tentative D call TRBD2 (5 bases). Looked up from germline, CDR1 is KGHSH and CDR2 is LQKENI. V was cut by 1 base and J by 0 bases, with 13 bases left in between. The CDR3 is 18 amino acids. CDR3 residues: CASSPLLALTSGANVLTF. Written as DNA, the CDR3 is TGTGCCAGCTCACCACTCCTAGCCCTGACCTCTGGGGCCAACGTCCTGACTTTC. The full variable domain, with the rest looked up from reference TRBV18 and TRBJ2-6, is NAGVMQNPRHLVRRRGQEARLRCSPMKGHSHVYWYRQLPEEGLKFMVYLQKENIIDESGMPKERFSAEFPKEGPSILRIQQVVRGDSAAYFCASSPLLALTSGANVLTFGAGSRLTVL.

The chain is built from TRBV7-3 and TRBJ2-1; no clear D. Germline V lookup: CDR1 SGHTA, CDR2 FQGTGA. The CDR3 is 14 amino acids. Trimming shortened V by 2 bases and J by 4 bases, and 9 bases separated the two germline ends. CDR3 sequence reads: CASSLGGLYNEQFF. CDR3 sequence (DNA): TGTGCCAGCAGCTTAGGCGGATTATACAATGAGCAGTTCTTC.

This sequence joins TRBV19 and TRBJ2-1, with 11 bases fitting TRBD2. The CDR3 length is 17 residues. CDR1 is LNHDA, CDR2 SQIVND, per germline (reference sequence). Trimming removed 3 bases from V and 1 base from J; junction bases left unmatched: 5. The CDR3 protein is CASSIASGGLSYNEQFF. Here the CDR3 DNA reads TGTGCCAGTAGTATTGCTAGCGGGGGGCTATCCTACAATGAGCAGTTCTTC.

This chain uses TRBV30 with TRBJ2-7; a weak D match, TRBD2 (6 bases). Germline V CDR1 and CDR2: GTSNPN, SVGIG (reference sequence). The CDR3 loop spans 12 amino acids. V lost 3 bases and J 3 bases, leaving 9 bases between the germline ends. The DNA for the CDR3 is TGTGCCTGGAGCACCGGGGGCTACGAGCAGTACTTC. Translating it yields CAWSTGGYEQYF.

In this sample, this clone turned up once. V usage is TRBV5-6 and J usage is TRBJ2-7; TRBD1 might be the D (5 bases). The CDR3 length is 14 residues. Germline CDR1 SGHDT, CDR2 YYEEEE. V dropped 3 bases and J dropped 0 bases, with 10 bases sitting between them. The CDR3 region is CASSWGVYSYEQYF. The CDR3 DNA sequence: TGTGCCAGCAGCTGGGGCGTGTACTCCTACGAGCAGTACTTC.

The rearrangement uses TRBV13 and TRBJ2-2, with a tentative D call TRBD2 (6 bases). This CDR3 is built from 14 residues. Germline loops: CDR1 PRHDT, CDR2 FYEKMQ (reference sequence). Trimming cost V 4 bases and J 1 base, with 7 bases left between them. The CDR3 region is CASSSGLNTGELFF. Written as DNA, the CDR3 is TGTGCCAGCAGCTCGGGACTGAACACCGGGGAGCTGTTTTTT.

The chain links TRBV5-5 to TRBJ1-6, with D perhaps TRBD1 (5 bases). CDR1 is SGHKS, CDR2 YYEKEE, per germline (reference sequence). The CDR3 spans 15 residues. V lost 5 bases and J lost 7, with 16 bases in between. The CDR3 loop is CASRDQGSSNSPLHF. The CDR3 DNA reads as TGTGCCAGCAGGGACCAGGGAAGTTCCAATTCACCCCTCCACTTT.

This chain joins TRBV5-1 and TRBJ1-1; D not certain. V lost 0 bases to trimming and J lost 2 bases, with 8 bases between them. Germline CDR1 SGHRS, CDR2 YFSETQ. The CDR3 has 14 residues. CDR3 loop: CASSLGLINTEAFF. Written as DNA, the CDR3 is TGCGCCAGCAGCTTGGGACTTATAAACACTGAAGCTTTCTTT.

V is TRBV6-5 and J is TRBJ1-1; D is ambiguous. Trimming took 0 bases from V and 4 from J, leaving 9 bases between them. CDR1 is MNHEY, CDR2 SVGAGI, per germline. This CDR3 is 14 amino acids long. CDR3 in amino acids: CASSYSGRGTEAFF. The CDR3 nucleotides read TGTGCCAGCAGTTACTCCGGTCGGGGCACTGAAGCTTTCTTT.

This clone was observed a single time. V gene TRBV29-1 combines with J gene TRBJ2-3; TRBD2 matches 7 bases. Germline loops: CDR1 SQVTM, CDR2 ANQGSEA. V gave up 4 bases and J gave up 2 bases; unmatched junction bases: 6. The CDR3 runs to 14 residues. DNA for the CDR3: TGCAGCGTTGGAGGTAGCGGGTCCACAGATACGCAGTATTTT. As protein: CSVGGSGSTDTQYF.

The genes are TRBV6-5 and TRBJ1-2, with D maybe TRBD1 (5 bases). The CDR3 is made up of 11 amino acids. Trimming stripped 8 bases from V and 8 bases from J, with 12 bases between. The germline CDR1 and CDR2 sequences are MNHEY and SVGAGI. For the CDR3, the DNA is TGTGCCAGCTCGGGACTGAGAGGCTACACCTTC. Amino acid sequence: CASSGLRGYTF.

V gene TRBV10-3 combines with J gene TRBJ2-2; 10 nucleotides align to TRBD1. Germline V lookup: CDR1 ENHRY, CDR2 SYGVKD. There are 14 residues in the CDR3. The junction had 4 bases not matched to a gene; V was cut back by 6 bases and J by 6 bases. DNA for the CDR3: TGTGCCATCAGGGGGACAGGGGAACCCGGGGAGCTGTTTTTT. Protein: CAIRGTGEPGELFF.

This sequence joins TRBV24-1 and TRBJ2-5, with TRBD2 matching 14 bases. Germline V gives CDR1 KGHDR, CDR2 SFDVKD. This CDR3 region has 19 residues. With V trimmed by 1 base and J by 5 bases, 11 bases remained unmatched. In DNA, the CDR3 is TGTGCCACCAGTGATTTCTTACCTAGACTAGCGGGGGGGCAGGAGACCCAGTACTTC. Amino acids: CATSDFLPRLAGGQETQYF.

This clone was detected once. V is TRBV9 and J is TRBJ1-1; D gene ambiguous. The V end was cut by 0 bases, the J end by 1 base, with 7 bases between. Germline-derived CDR1 and CDR2 are SGDLS and YYNGEE. The CDR3 spans 14 residues. CDR3 in amino acids: CASSVGAGNTEAFF. In nucleotides, the CDR3 is TGTGCCAGCAGCGTAGGCGCGGGGAACACTGAAGCTTTCTTT.

The DNA of the CDR3 is TGTGCCAGCAGCTTTGGAGGTACCCAGTACTTC. Amino acids: CASSFGGTQYF. The chain recombines TRBV5-4 with TRBJ2-5; perhaps TRBD2 as D (5 bases). The germline V gene has CDR1 SGHNT and CDR2 YYREEE (reference sequence). The CDR3 is made up of 11 amino acids. V lost 2 bases to trimming and J lost 8 bases, with 7 bases between them.

V gene TRBV9 combines with J gene TRBJ2-1; 9 nucleotides align to TRBD2. V was clipped by 4 bases and J by 10 bases; unmatched bases: 9. This CDR3 comprises 14 residues. Germline V CDR1 and CDR2: SGDLS, YYNGEE. CDR3 sequence reads: CASSPYIAGAEQFF. The CDR3 region has the DNA TGTGCCAGCAGCCCATATATAGCGGGGGCCGAGCAGTTCTTC.

The chain joins TRBV11-2 to TRBJ1-1; possibly TRBD1 for D (5 bases). This CDR3 has 14 amino acids. Trimming took 5 bases from V and 1 from J, leaving 11 bases between them. Germline CDR1 is SGHAT and CDR2 is FQNNGV. The CDR3 coding sequence is TGTGCCAGCAGCCCGAGGGGAGGGAACACTGAAGCTTTCTTT. This codes for CASSPRGGNTEAFF.

This clone was seen once. J is TRBJ1-4 and V is TRBV7-9, with a possible D match to TRBD1 (5 bases). The CDR3 is made up of 16 amino acids. Germline CDR1 and CDR2: SEHNR and FQNEAQ (reference sequence). Between the trimmed V and J ends, which lost 4 bases and 5 bases, there was a span of 17 bases. This CDR3 reads CASSSGHGPDNEKLFF. CDR3 nucleotide sequence: TGTGCCAGCAGCTCCGGACATGGCCCAGACAATGAAAAACTGTTTTTT.